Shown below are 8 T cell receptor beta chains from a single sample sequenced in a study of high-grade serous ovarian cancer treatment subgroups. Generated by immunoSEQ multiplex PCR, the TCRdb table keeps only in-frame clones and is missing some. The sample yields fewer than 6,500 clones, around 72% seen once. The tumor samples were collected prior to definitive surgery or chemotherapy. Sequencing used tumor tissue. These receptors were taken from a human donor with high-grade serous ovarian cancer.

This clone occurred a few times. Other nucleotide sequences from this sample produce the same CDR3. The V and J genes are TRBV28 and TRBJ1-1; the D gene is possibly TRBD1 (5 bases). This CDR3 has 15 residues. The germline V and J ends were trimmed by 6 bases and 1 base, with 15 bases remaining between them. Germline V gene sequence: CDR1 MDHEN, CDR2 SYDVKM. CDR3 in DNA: TGTGCCAGCAGCCCCCCCGGACACCCGAACACTGAAGCTTTCTTT. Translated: CASSPPGHPNTEAFF.

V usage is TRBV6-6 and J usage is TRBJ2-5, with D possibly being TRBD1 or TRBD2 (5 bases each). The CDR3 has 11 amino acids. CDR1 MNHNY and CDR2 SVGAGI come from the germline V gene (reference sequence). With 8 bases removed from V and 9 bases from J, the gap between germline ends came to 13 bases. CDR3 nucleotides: TGTGCCAGCGGGGACGGTGGGGCCCAGTACTTC. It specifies CASGDGGAQYF.

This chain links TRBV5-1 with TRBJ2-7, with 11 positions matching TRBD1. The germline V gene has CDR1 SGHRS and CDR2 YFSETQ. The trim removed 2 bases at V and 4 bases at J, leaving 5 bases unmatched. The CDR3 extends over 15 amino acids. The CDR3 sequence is CASSFAGQGAYEQYF. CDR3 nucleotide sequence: TGCGCCAGCAGCTTCGCCGGACAGGGGGCTTACGAGCAGTACTTC.

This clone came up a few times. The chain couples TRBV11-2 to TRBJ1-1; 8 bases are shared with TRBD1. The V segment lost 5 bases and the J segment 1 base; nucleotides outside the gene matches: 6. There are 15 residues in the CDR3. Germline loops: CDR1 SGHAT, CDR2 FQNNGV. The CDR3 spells CASSGYGQGNTEAFF. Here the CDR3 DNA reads TGTGCCAGCAGCGGATACGGACAGGGGAACACTGAAGCTTTCTTT.

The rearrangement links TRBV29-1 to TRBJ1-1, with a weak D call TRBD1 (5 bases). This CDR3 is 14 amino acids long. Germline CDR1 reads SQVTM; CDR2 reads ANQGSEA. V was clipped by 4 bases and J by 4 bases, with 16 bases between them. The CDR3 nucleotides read TGCAGCGTTGTGCGGGGAGGGGTCGCCACTGAAGCTTTCTTT. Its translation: CSVVRGGVATEAFF.

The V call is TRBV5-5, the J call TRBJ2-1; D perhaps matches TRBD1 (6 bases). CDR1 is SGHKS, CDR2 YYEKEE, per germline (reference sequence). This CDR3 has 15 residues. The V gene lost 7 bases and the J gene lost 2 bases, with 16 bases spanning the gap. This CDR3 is CASGSSDRTYNEQFF. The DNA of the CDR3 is TGTGCCAGCGGTTCCTCAGACAGGACCTACAATGAGCAGTTCTTC.

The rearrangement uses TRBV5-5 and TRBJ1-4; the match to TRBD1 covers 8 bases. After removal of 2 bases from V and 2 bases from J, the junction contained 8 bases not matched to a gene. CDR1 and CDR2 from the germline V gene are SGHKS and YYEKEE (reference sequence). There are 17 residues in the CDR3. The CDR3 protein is CASSFWTGPGTNEKLFF. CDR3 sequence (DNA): TGTGCCAGCAGCTTTTGGACAGGGCCAGGGACTAATGAAAAACTGTTTTTT.

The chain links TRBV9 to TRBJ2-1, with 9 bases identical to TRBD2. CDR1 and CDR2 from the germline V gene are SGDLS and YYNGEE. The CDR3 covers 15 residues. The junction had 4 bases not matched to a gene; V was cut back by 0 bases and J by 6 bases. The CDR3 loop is CASSVGGGGLNEQFF. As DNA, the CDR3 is TGTGCCAGCAGCGTAGGCGGGGGGGGACTCAATGAGCAGTTCTTC.